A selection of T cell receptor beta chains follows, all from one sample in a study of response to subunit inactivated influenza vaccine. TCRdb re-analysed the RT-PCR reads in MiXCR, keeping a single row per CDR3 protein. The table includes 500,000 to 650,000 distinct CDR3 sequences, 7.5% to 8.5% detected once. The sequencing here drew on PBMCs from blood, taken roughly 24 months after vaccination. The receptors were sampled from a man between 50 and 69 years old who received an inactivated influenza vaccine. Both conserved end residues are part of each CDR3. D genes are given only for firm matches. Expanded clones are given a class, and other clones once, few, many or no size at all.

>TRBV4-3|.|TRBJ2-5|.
CASSPSRGQQETQYF
TGCGCCAGCAGCCCCAGTCGGGGCCAGCAAGAGACCCAGTACTTC
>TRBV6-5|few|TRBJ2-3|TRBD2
CASSYWRGGGDTQYF
TGTGCCAGCAGTTATTGGCGGGGGGGCGGAGATACGCAGTATTTT
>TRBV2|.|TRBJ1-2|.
CASKGLTNYGYTF
TGTGCCAGCAAGGGCCTTACTAACTATGGCTACACCTTC
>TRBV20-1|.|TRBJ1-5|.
CSARDPSLGRGNQPQHF
TGCAGTGCTAGAGATCCATCCCTCGGACGGGGCAATCAGCCCCAGCATTTT
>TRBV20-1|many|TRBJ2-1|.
CSAPSYSYNEQFF
TGCAGTGCTCCGTCTTACTCCTACAATGAGCAGTTCTTC
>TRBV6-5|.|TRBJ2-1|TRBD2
CASSYSRASGSPRDEQFF
TGTGCCAGCAGTTACTCCCGGGCTAGCGGGTCTCCTAGGGATGAGCAGTTCTTC
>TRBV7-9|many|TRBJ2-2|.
CASSLKLATGELFF
TGTGCCAGCAGCTTAAAACTAGCCACCGGGGAGCTGTTTTTT
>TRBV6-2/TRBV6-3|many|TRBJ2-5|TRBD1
CASSYGTAGSNRGQRETQYF
TGTGCCAGCAGTTATGGTACCGCCGGGTCGAACAGGGGGCAGAGGGAGACCCAGTACTTC
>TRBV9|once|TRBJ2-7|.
CASSVYREEQYF
TGTGCCAGCAGCGTCTATAGGGAGGAGCAGTACTTC
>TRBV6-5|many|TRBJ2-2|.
CASSYTGNTGELFF
TGTGCCAGCAGCTACACAGGGAACACCGGGGAGCTGTTTTTT
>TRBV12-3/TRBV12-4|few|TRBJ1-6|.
CASSPSRTQQSSYNSPLHF
TGTGCCAGCAGCCCTAGTCGGACACAACAGAGCTCCTATAATTCACCCCTCCACTTT
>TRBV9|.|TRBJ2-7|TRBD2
CASSGSGTDEQYF
TGTGCCAGCAGCGGTAGCGGGACTGACGAGCAGTACTTC
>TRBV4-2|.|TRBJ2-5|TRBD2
CASSPPGLAGGKETQYF
TGTGCCAGCAGCCCTCCGGGACTAGCGGGGGGGAAAGAGACCCAGTACTTC
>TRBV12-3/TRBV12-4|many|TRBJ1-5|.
CASSLGQNNQPQHF
TGTGCCAGCAGTTTAGGGCAGAATAATCAGCCCCAGCATTTT
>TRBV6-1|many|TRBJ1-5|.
CASSRSDSYNQPQHF
TGTGCCAGCAGCCGGTCGGACAGCTATAATCAGCCCCAGCATTTT
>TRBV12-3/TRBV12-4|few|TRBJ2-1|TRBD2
CASTGTSGFGEQFF
TGTGCCAGCACCGGGACTAGCGGTTTTGGTGAGCAGTTCTTC
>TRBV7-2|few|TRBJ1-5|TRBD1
CASSLSTGGRQPQHF
TGTGCCAGCAGTCTATCGACAGGGGGAAGGCAGCCCCAGCATTTT
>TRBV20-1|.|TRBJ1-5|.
CSASGDSNQPQHF
TGCAGTGCTAGTGGGGACAGCAATCAGCCCCAGCATTTT
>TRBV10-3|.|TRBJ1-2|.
CAISGEVNYGYTF
TGTGCCATCAGTGGGGAAGTAAACTATGGCTACACCTTC
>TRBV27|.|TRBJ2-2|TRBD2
CASSSGLARNTGELFF
TGTGCCAGCAGTTCAGGACTAGCTAGGAACACCGGGGAGCTGTTTTTT
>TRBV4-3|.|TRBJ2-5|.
CASSQDWGREETQYF
TGCGCCAGCAGCCAAGACTGGGGGCGGGAAGAGACCCAGTACTTC
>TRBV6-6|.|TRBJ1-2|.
CASTDNYGYTF
TGTGCCAGCACAGATAACTATGGCTACACCTTC
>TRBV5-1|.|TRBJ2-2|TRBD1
CASSLGTGSVTGELFF
TGCGCCAGCAGCCTAGGGACAGGGTCGGTGACCGGGGAGCTGTTTTTT
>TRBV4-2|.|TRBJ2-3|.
CASSQDPRGGGTDTQYF
TGTGCCAGCAGCCAAGATCCCAGGGGTGGTGGTACAGATACGCAGTATTTT
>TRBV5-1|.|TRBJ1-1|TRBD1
CASSMGGQAEAFF
TGCGCCAGCAGCATGGGGGGACAGGCTGAAGCTTTCTTT
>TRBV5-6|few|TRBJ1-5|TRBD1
CASSLARQGGQPQHF
TGTGCCAGCAGCTTGGCCAGACAGGGCGGTCAGCCCCAGCATTTT
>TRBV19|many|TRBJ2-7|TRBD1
CASSFPNRGVYEQYF
TGTGCCAGTTCGTTCCCCAACAGGGGAGTCTACGAGCAGTACTTC
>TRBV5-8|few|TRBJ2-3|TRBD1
CASSLGRDSATDTQYF
TGTGCCAGCAGCTTGGGCCGGGACAGCGCGACAGATACGCAGTATTTT
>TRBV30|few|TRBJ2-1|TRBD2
CACIGTSGSNEQFF
TGTGCCTGCATTGGGACTAGCGGGAGTAATGAGCAGTTCTTC
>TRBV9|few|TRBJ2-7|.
CASSVDLISYEQYF
TGTGCCAGCAGCGTAGATCTCATCTCCTACGAGCAGTACTTC
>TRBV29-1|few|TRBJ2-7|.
CSVVDSDRYEQYF
TGCAGCGTCGTTGACAGCGACCGCTACGAGCAGTACTTC
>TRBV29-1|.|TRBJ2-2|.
CSVEVGAGGELFF
TGCAGCGTTGAAGTGGGGGCAGGCGGGGAGCTGTTTTTT
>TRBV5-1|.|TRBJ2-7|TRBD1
CASSLAGDRGDYEQYF
TGCGCCAGCAGCTTGGCAGGGGACAGGGGAGACTACGAGCAGTACTTC
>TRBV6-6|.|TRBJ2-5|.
CASSSANQETQYF
TGTGCCAGCAGTTCAGCCAATCAAGAGACCCAGTACTTC
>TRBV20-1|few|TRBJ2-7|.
CSAREWQSSYEQYF
TGCAGTGCTAGAGAGTGGCAGAGCTCCTACGAGCAGTACTTC
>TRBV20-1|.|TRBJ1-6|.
CSASNSEAAYNSPLHF
TGCAGTGCTAGTAATTCCGAGGCAGCTTATAATTCACCCCTCCACTTT
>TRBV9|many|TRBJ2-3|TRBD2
CASSVAAGGGSDTQYF
TGTGCCAGCAGCGTAGCGGCGGGGGGTGGGTCCGATACGCAGTATTTT